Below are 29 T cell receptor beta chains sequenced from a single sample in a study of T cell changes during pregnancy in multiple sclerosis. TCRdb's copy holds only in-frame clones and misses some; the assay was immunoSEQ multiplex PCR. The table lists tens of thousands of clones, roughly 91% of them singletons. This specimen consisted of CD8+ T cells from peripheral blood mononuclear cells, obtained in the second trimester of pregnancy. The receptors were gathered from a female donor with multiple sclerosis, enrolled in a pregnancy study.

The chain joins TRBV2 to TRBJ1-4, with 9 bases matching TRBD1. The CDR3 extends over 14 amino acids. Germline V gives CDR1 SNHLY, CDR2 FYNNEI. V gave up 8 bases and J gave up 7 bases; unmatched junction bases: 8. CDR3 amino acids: CASVWTGEAEKLFF. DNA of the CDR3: TGTGCCAGCGTTTGGACAGGGGAGGCTGAAAAACTGTTTTTT.

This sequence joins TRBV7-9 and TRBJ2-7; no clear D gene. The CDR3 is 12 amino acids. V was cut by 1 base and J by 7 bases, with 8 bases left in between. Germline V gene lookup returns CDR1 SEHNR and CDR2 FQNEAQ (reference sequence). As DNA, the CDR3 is TGTGCCAGCAGCTTAGGATCCGGTGAGCAGTACTTC. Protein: CASSLGSGEQYF.

The CDR3 sequence: CASSPYGGEAHYGYTF. The DNA of the CDR3 is TGTGCCAGCAGCCCGTACGGCGGGGAGGCTCACTATGGCTACACCTTC. The rearrangement joins TRBV5-4 to TRBJ1-2; D is undetermined. The CDR3 contains 16 residues. The V gene's germline CDR1 is SGHNT and CDR2 YYREEE (reference sequence). Trimming took 4 bases from V and 3 from J, leaving 19 bases between them.

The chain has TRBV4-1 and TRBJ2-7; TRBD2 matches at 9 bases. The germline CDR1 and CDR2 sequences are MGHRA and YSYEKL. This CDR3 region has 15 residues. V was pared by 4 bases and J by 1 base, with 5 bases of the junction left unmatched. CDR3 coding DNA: TGCGCCAGCAGCCCGGCGGGGGGGCCGTCCTACGAGCAGTACTTC. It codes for CASSPAGGPSYEQYF.

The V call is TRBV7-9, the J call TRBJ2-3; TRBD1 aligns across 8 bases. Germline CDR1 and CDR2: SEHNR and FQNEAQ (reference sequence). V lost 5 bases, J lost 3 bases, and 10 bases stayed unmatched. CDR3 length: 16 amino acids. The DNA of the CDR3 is TGTGCCAGCAGCCCCCGGACAGGGAAAGGGACAGATACGCAGTATTTT. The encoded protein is CASSPRTGKGTDTQYF.

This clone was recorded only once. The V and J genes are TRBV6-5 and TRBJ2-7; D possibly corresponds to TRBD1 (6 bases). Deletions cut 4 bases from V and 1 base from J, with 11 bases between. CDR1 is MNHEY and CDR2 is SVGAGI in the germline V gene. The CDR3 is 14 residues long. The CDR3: CASSWDTLSYEQYF. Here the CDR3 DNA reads TGTGCCAGCAGTTGGGACACCTTGTCCTACGAGCAGTACTTC.

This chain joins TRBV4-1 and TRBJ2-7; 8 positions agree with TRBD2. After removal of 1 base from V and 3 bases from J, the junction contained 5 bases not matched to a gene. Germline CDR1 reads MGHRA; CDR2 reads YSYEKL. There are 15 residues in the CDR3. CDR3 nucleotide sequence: TGCGCCAGCAGCCAAGGCTCTAGCGGGTTCTACGAGCAGTACTTC. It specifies CASSQGSSGFYEQYF.

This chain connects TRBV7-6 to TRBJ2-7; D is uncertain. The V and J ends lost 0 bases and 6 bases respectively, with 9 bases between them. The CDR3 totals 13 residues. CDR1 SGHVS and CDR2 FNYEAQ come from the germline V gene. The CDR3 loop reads CASSLADAGEQYF. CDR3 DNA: TGTGCCAGCAGCTTAGCAGACGCAGGCGAGCAGTACTTC.

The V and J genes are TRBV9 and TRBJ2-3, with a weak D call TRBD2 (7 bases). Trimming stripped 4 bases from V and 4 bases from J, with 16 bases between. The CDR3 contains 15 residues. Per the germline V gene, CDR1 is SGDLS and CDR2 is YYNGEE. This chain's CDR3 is CASSPERGGADTQYF. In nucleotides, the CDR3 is TGTGCCAGCAGCCCCGAAAGGGGGGGTGCAGATACGCAGTATTTT. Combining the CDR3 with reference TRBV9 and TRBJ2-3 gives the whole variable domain DSGVTQTPKHLITATGQRVTLRCSPRSGDLSVYWYQQSLDQGLQFLIQYYNGEERAKGNILERFSAQQFPDLHSELNLSSLELGDSALYFCASSPERGGADTQYFGPGTRLTVL.

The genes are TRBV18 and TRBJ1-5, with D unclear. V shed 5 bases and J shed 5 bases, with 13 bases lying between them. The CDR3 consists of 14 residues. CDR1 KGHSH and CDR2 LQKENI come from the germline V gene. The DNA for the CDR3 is TGTGCCAGCTCATCAGGATCCTCTGATCAGCCCCAGCATTTT. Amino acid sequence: CASSSGSSDQPQHF.

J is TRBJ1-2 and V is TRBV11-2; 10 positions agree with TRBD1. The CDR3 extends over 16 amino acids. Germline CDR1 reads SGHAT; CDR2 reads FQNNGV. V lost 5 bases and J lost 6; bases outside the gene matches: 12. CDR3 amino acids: CASSHHLGGQGHGYTF. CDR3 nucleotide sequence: TGTGCCAGCAGCCATCACCTCGGGGGACAGGGGCATGGCTACACCTTC.

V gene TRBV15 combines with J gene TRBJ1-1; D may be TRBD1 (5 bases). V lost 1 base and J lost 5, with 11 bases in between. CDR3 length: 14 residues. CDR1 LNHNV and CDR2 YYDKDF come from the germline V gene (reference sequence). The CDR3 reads CATSRGSGWTEAFF. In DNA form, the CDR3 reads TGTGCCACCAGCAGAGGGTCAGGGTGGACTGAAGCTTTCTTT.

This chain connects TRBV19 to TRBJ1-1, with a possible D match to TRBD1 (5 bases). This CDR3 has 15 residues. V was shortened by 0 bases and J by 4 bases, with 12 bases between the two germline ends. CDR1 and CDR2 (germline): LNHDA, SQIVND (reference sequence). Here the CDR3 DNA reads TGTGCCAGTAGTATAGATCCGGGGGGGGTCACTGAAGCTTTCTTT. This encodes CASSIDPGGVTEAFF.

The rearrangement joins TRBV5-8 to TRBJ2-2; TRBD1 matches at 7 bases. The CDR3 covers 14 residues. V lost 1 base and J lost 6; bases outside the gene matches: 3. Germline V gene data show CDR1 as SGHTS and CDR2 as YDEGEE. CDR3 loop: CASSLNRGSGELFF. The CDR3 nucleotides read TGTGCCAGCAGCTTGAACAGGGGATCCGGGGAGCTGTTTTTT.

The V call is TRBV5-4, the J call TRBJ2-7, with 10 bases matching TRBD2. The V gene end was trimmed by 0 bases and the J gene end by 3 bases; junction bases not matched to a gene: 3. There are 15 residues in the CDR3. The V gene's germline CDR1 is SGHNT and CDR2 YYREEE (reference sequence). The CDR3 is CASSLASSGGYEQYF. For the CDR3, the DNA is TGTGCCAGCAGCTTGGCGTCTAGCGGGGGCTACGAGCAGTACTTC. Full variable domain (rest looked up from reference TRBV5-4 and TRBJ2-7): ETGVTQSPTHLIKTRGQQVTLRCSSQSGHNTVSWYQQALGQGPQFIFQYYREEENGRGNFPPRFSGLQFPNYSSELNVNALELDDSALYLCASSLASSGGYEQYFGPGTRLTVT.

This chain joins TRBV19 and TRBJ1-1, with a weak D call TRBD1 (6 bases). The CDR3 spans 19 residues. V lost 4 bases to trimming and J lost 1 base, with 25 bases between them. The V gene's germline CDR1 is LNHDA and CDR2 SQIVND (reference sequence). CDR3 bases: TGTGCCAGTAGTACCGCCGGGACCCGGGACATGATGGGGAACACTGAAGCTTTCTTT. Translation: CASSTAGTRDMMGNTEAFF.

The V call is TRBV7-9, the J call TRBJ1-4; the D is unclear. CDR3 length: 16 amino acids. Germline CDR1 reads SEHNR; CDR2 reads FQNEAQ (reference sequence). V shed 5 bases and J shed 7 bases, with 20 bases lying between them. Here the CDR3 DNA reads TGTGCCAGCAGCCCAAACCCCGTTCGTCGGGGTGAAAAACTGTTTTTT. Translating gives CASSPNPVRRGEKLFF.

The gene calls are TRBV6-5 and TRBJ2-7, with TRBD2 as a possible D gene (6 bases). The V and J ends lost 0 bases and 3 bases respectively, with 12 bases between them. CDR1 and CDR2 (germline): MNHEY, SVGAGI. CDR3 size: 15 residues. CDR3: CASSYSLLGGYEQYF. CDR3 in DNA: TGTGCCAGCAGTTACTCGTTGTTGGGGGGCTACGAGCAGTACTTC.

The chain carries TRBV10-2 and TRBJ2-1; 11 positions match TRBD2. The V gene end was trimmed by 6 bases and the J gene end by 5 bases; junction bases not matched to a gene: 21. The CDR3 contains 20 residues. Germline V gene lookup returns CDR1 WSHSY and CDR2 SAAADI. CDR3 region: CASRVAGTSGSGGINNEQFF. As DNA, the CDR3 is TGCGCCAGCAGGGTGGCCGGGACTAGCGGCTCTGGGGGGATTAACAATGAGCAGTTCTTC.

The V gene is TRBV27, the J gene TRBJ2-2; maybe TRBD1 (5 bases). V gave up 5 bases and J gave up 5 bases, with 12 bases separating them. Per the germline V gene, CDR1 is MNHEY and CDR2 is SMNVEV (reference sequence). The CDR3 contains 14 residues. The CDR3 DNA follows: TGTGCCAGCAGTCCATTAGGGGTGACCGGGGAGCTGTTTTTT. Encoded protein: CASSPLGVTGELFF.

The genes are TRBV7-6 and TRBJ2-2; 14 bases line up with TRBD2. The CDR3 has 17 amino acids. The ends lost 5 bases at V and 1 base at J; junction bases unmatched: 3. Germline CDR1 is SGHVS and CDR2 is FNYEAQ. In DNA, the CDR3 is TGTGCCAGCAGCCCGGGACTAGCGGGAGTGAACACCGGGGAGCTGTTTTTT. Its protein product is CASSPGLAGVNTGELFF.

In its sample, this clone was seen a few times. The CDR3 spells CASSSGTGTEAFF. CDR3 sequence (DNA): TGTGCCAGCAGCTCCGGGACAGGGACTGAAGCTTTCTTT. This chain links TRBV11-2 with TRBJ1-1; TRBD1 aligns across 9 bases. The CDR3 runs 13 residues. Germline V gene sequence: CDR1 SGHAT, CDR2 FQNNGV. After removal of 4 bases from V and 5 bases from J, the junction contained 2 bases not matched to a gene.

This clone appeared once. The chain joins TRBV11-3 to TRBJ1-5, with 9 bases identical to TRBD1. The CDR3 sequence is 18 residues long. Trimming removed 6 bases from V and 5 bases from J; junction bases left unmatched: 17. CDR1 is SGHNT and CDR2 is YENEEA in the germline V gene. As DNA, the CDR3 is TGTGCCAGCAGTCGAACCTTTCTCGGGACAGGGTCTGATCAGCCCCAGCATTTT. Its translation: CASSRTFLGTGSDQPQHF. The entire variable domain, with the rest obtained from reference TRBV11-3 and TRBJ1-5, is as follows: EAGVVQSPRYKIIEKKQPVAFWCNPISGHNTLYWYLQNLGQGPELLIRYENEEAVDDSQLPKDRFSAERLKGVDSTLKIQPAELGDSAVYLCASSRTFLGTGSDQPQHFGDGTRLSIL.

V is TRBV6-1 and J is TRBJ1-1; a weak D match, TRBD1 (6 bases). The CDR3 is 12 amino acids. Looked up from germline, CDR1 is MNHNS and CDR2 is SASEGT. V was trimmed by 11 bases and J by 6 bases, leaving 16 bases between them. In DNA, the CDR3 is TGTGCCTCCGCAGAAGGGGGTCCTGAAGCTTTCTTT. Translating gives CASAEGGPEAFF.

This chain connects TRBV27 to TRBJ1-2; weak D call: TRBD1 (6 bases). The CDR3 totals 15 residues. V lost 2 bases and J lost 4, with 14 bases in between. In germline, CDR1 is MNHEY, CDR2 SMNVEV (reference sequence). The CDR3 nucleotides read TGTGCCAGCAGTTTAGCCGGGACAACTTTCTATGGCTACACCTTC. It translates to CASSLAGTTFYGYTF.

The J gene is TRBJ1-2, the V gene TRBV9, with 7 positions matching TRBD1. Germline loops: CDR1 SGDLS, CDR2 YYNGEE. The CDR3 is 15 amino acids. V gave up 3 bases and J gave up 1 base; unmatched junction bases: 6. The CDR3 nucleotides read TGTGCCAGCAGCGCCGGGGGACAGTTTAACTATGGCTACACCTTC. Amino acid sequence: CASSAGGQFNYGYTF.

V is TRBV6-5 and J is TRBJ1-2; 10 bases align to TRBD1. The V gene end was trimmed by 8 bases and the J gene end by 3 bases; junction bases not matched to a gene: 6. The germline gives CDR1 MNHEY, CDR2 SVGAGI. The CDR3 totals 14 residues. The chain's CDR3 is CASGSTGGDYGYTF. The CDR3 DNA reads TGTGCCAGCGGCTCGACAGGGGGCGACTATGGCTACACCTTC.

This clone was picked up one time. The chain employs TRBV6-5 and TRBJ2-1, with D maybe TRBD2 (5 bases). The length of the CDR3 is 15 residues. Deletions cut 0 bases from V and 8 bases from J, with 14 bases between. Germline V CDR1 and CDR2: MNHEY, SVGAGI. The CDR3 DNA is TGTGCCAGCAGTTACTCTGGTCTAGCAGGCGATGAGCAGTTCTTC. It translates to CASSYSGLAGDEQFF.

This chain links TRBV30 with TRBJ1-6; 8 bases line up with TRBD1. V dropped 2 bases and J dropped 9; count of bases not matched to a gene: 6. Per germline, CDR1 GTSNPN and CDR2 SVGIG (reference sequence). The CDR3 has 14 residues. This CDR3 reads CAWSLDRDASPLHF. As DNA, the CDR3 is TGTGCCTGGAGTTTGGACAGGGATGCTTCACCCCTCCACTTT.